These 16 T cell receptor beta chains were all obtained from the same sample, sequenced in a study of shared clonotypes between healthy human individuals. Profiled with immunoSEQ multiplex PCR; TCRdb holds only in-frame clones, not every one. The sample shows about 2.1 million clones, around 95% of them seen only once. The naive CD8 subset, CD45RO-negative cells positively selected for CCR7, excluded terminally differentiated effector memory CD45RA+ cells. Specimen: naive CD8+ T cells from PBMCs. The receptors originated from a man between 18 and 35 years old in good health. Some clones in this sample may be carry-over from other donors' samples.

The chain uses TRBV29-1 and TRBJ2-7, with D possibly being TRBD2 (5 bases). Germline CDR1 and CDR2: SQVTM and ANQGSEA. The CDR3 runs 11 residues. Trimming left V 4 bases short and J 5 bases short, with 9 bases between. The CDR3 here is CSVVRGHEQYF. CDR3 coding DNA: TGCAGCGTTGTACGAGGGCACGAGCAGTACTTC.

The chain recombines TRBV27 with TRBJ2-1; either TRBD1 or TRBD2 may supply D (5 bases each). V shed 5 bases and J shed 15 bases, with 26 bases lying between them. This CDR3 has 15 residues. Germline values: CDR1 MNHEY, CDR2 SMNVEV (reference sequence). CDR3 sequence: CASSLIAAGDPRRFF. The CDR3 DNA sequence: TGTGCCAGCAGTCTGATCGCGGCCGGGGACCCGCGTAGGTTCTTC.

This clone occurred a few times. This chain uses TRBV6-1 with TRBJ1-5, with a weak D call TRBD1 (5 bases). Germline V gives CDR1 MNHNS, CDR2 SASEGT. The V end was cut by 6 bases, the J end by 6 bases, with 15 bases between. The CDR3 is made up of 14 amino acids. CDR3 nucleotides: TGTGCCAGCAGGAAAGAGGCAGGGTTTCAGCCCCAGCATTTT. Its translation: CASRKEAGFQPQHF.

This chain uses TRBV15 with TRBJ2-1; TRBD2 matches at 7 bases. The J segment lost 0 bases and the V segment lost 0 bases, leaving 5 bases of the junction unmatched. The germline V gene has CDR1 LNHNV and CDR2 YYDKDF (reference sequence). This CDR3 is 17 amino acids long. The CDR3 DNA is TGTGCCACCAGCAGAGATACGGGGGAGGGCTCCTACAATGAGCAGTTCTTC. Protein sequence: CATSRDTGEGSYNEQFF.

The chain is built from TRBV2 and TRBJ1-5, with 10 positions matching TRBD1. The CDR3 covers 17 residues. V shed 4 bases, J shed 2 bases, and the junction held 8 bases outside the gene matches. Germline lookup yields CDR1 SNHLY and CDR2 FYNNEI. As DNA, the CDR3 is TGTGCCAGCAGTGGGGGACAGGGGCGGGAGGGCAATCAGCCCCAGCATTTT. It specifies CASSGGQGREGNQPQHF.

The chain has TRBV5-1 and TRBJ2-5; weak D call: TRBD2 (5 bases). The ends were cut back, 4 bases at V and 2 bases at J, with 9 bases in the middle. The CDR3 spans 13 residues. Looked up from germline, CDR1 is SGHRS and CDR2 is YFSETQ. Written as DNA, the CDR3 is TGCGCCAGCAGCGGCGGACTGCAAGAGACCCAGTACTTC. This sequence encodes CASSGGLQETQYF.

The chain carries TRBV7-6 and TRBJ2-7; 7 nucleotides align to TRBD1. The CDR3 consists of 15 residues. Germline trimming cut 2 bases from V and 0 bases from J; bases unmatched to any gene: 4. Germline V gene lookup returns CDR1 SGHVS and CDR2 FNYEAQ. The CDR3 reads CASSLQGQNSYEQYF. The CDR3 region has the DNA TGTGCCAGCAGCTTACAGGGACAGAACTCCTACGAGCAGTACTTC.

This clone was counted only a few times. The chain is built from TRBV7-9 and TRBJ1-4; 7 bases match TRBD1. V was clipped by 7 bases and J by 7 bases; unmatched bases: 15. Germline assignment: CDR1 SEHNR and CDR2 FQNEAQ (reference sequence). The CDR3 covers 16 residues. DNA for the CDR3: TGTGCCAGCATCTTTAGCCGGGACAGCGGTAGTGAAAAACTGTTTTTT. Its translation: CASIFSRDSGSEKLFF. Full variable domain (outside the CDR3, taken from reference TRBV7-9 and TRBJ1-4): DTGVSQNPRHKITKRGQNVTFRCDPISEHNRLYWYRQTLGQGPEFLTYFQNEAQLEKSRLLSDRFSAERPKGSFSTLEIQRTEQGDSAMYLCASIFSRDSGSEKLFFGSGTQLSVL.

The gene calls are TRBV27 and TRBJ1-4; a possible D gene is TRBD1 (5 bases). The CDR3 extends over 14 amino acids. Looked up from germline, CDR1 is MNHEY and CDR2 is SMNVEV (reference sequence). V was trimmed by 8 bases and J by 8 bases, leaving 18 bases between them. The CDR3 DNA reads as TGTGCCAGCCGCGGCCAGGGAATAGAAGAAAAACTGTTTTTT. It codes for CASRGQGIEEKLFF.

The CDR3 loop reads CAISGGGDSVYNEQFF. In DNA, the CDR3 is TGTGCCATCAGTGGGGGAGGGGACAGTGTCTACAATGAGCAGTTCTTC. V usage is TRBV10-3 and J usage is TRBJ2-1, with D perhaps given as TRBD1 or TRBD2 (7 bases each). Germline V gene lookup returns CDR1 ENHRY and CDR2 SYGVKD. This CDR3 contains 16 residues. Trimming left V 4 bases short and J 3 bases short, with 16 bases between.

This clone was picked up one time. The chain employs TRBV25-1 and TRBJ2-7; D remains ambiguous. The CDR3 runs to 12 residues. V lost 0 bases to trimming and J lost 12 bases, with 12 bases between them. Germline CDR1 and CDR2: MGHDK and SYGVNS. CDR3 loop: CASSEYLGDWYF. Here the CDR3 DNA reads TGTGCCAGCAGTGAATATTTGGGTGACTGGTACTTC.

Concerning this clone: Other nucleotide sequences in the sample specify the same CDR3. This rearrangement joins TRBV5-8 to TRBJ1-5; 7 bases agree with TRBD1. The V and J ends lost 3 bases and 0 bases, in that order; junction bases with no gene match: 3. In germline, CDR1 is SGHTS, CDR2 YDEGEE. The CDR3 covers 15 residues. The CDR3 region has the DNA TGTGCCAGCAGCTCCGGGACAGATAGCAATCAGCCCCAGCATTTT. This encodes CASSSGTDSNQPQHF.

The chain combines TRBV7-9 with TRBJ2-6; 9 bases line up with TRBD1. This CDR3 has 19 amino acids. Germline assignment: CDR1 SEHNR and CDR2 FQNEAQ (reference sequence). Unmatched junction bases numbered 11, after V lost 5 bases and J lost 0 bases. The CDR3 sequence is CASSPFRTGDRSGANVLTF. The CDR3 bases are TGTGCCAGCAGCCCATTCAGGACAGGGGACCGCTCTGGGGCCAACGTCCTGACTTTC. The full variable domain, its missing parts supplied by reference TRBV7-9 and TRBJ2-6, is DTGVSQNPRHKITKRGQNVTFRCDPISEHNRLYWYRQTLGQGPEFLTYFQNEAQLEKSRLLSDRFSAERPKGSFSTLEIQRTEQGDSAMYLCASSPFRTGDRSGANVLTFGAGSRLTVL.

The chain's CDR3 is CASSFIWRGDWRNQPQHF. The CDR3 DNA reads TGTGCCAGCAGTTTTATTTGGCGGGGGGATTGGCGCAATCAGCCCCAGCATTTT. The chain is built from TRBV28 and TRBJ1-5, with D perhaps TRBD1 (5 bases). Germline V gene data show CDR1 as MDHEN and CDR2 as SYDVKM. With 3 bases removed from V and 2 bases from J, the gap between germline ends came to 20 bases. This CDR3 is built from 18 residues.

The chain uses TRBV29-1 and TRBJ1-2; D is unclear. Deletions cut 6 bases from V and 6 bases from J, with 14 bases between. Germline values: CDR1 SQVTM, CDR2 ANQGSEA. The CDR3 is 12 amino acids. The CDR3 nucleotides read TGCAGCGTGACCGTAGGGCTCAATGGCTACACCTTC. Its translation is CSVTVGLNGYTF.

This clone is a singleton in its sample. The V gene is TRBV4-3, the J gene TRBJ2-7; tentatively, D is TRBD2 (5 bases). CDR3 length: 13 residues. From germline, CDR1 is LGHNA and CDR2 YSLEER. V dropped 3 bases and J dropped 3 bases, with 9 bases sitting between them. The CDR3 DNA reads as TGCGCCAGCAGCCAGGGAGTAGGCTACGAGCAGTACTTC. Protein: CASSQGVGYEQYF.